This T cell receptor (beta chain) was identified in a study of CD8 T cells in Susac syndrome. Negative isolation was applied to CD8+ and CD4+ T cells, and FACS enrichment was applied to TEMRA cells. Deletions cut 0 bases from V and 4 bases from J, with 16 bases between. Per the germline V gene, CDR1 is LGHDT and CDR2 is YNNKEL (reference sequence). The CDR3 covers 17 residues. The authors reverse transcribed roughly 0.5 to 1 ug RNA with random hexamers. TCRdb recomputed calls from the immunoSEQ multiplex PCR reads with MiXCR, one row per CDR3 protein. This table has 250,000 to 350,000 distinct CDR3 sequences, 92% appearing once. This clonotype was observed once. Its antigen is unknown. Study-level findings and limits: TCR sequencing and HLA analysis covered a relatively small number of individuals.

This TCR came from a human donor with multiple sclerosis. Sequences were obtained from CD4+ T cells from PBMCs. The gene calls are TRBV3-1 and TRBJ2-1, with a possible D match to TRBD2 (7 bases). The CDR3 DNA reads TGTGCCAGCAGCCAAGAGGCGGGAGCGGACAGTTACAATGAGCAGTTCTTC. This encodes CASSQEAGADSYNEQFF.